This is a list of T cell receptor beta chains from one sample in a study of cytomegalovirus exposure and HLA in healthy donors. Only in-frame clones appear in the TCRdb table, and some are missing; sequencing was by immunoSEQ multiplex PCR. The sample lists about 190,000 clones; about 80% were seen once. Input material: PBMCs. These receptors were obtained from a woman in her forties in good health and CMV-seronegative. The CDR3 runs from the conserved cysteine through the conserved F or W. The D gene is left open where the match is weak. Clone size is stated in some rows and not others, as once, few, many or a class when expanded.

size	J	V	D	DNA	CDR3
NA	TRBJ2-7	TRBV7-2	NA	TGTGCCAGCAGCTTTTTAGCGGACACATCCTACGAGCAGTACTTC	CASSFLADTSYEQYF
NA	TRBJ2-2	TRBV19	NA	TGTGCCAGTAGCTACGACACCGGGGAGCTGTTTTTT	CASSYDTGELFF
NA	TRBJ2-5	TRBV25-1	NA	TGTGCCAGCAGTGAATATGATCCGGCGGGCTGGCAAGAGACCCAGTACTTC	CASSEYDPAGWQETQYF
NA	TRBJ2-1	TRBV5-6	NA	TGTGCCAGCAGCTTGGCCGGACTCGTTTACAATGAGCAGTTCTTC	CASSLAGLVYNEQFF
NA	TRBJ2-5	TRBV11-2	NA	TGTGCCAGCAGCTTTGTAAGAACTCAAGAGACCCAGTACTTC	CASSFVRTQETQYF
NA	TRBJ1-3	TRBV4-1	NA	TGCGCCAGCAGCCAGGGGACTAGCTATGGAAACACCATATATTTT	CASSQGTSYGNTIYF
once	TRBJ1-1	TRBV9	NA	TGTGCCAGCAGTGGGGAGGACGGTGACACTGAAGCTTTCTTT	CASSGEDGDTEAFF
NA	TRBJ1-2	TRBV28	NA	TGTGCCAGCAGTCTGATGGCCTGGGGCTACACCTTC	CASSLMAWGYTF
NA	TRBJ1-3	TRBV9	TRBD1	TGTGCCAGCAGCACGCAGGGACAGAGCTCTGGAAACACCATATATTTT	CASSTQGQSSGNTIYF
NA	TRBJ2-1	TRBV6-5	NA	TGTGCCAGCAGTTCCCCCCCGGCGAGGGAGCAGTTCTTC	CASSSPPAREQFF
NA	TRBJ2-7	TRBV29-1	TRBD2	TGCAGCGTTGCGGGAGGATCTTACGAGCAGTACTTC	CSVAGGSYEQYF
NA	TRBJ1-3	TRBV5-6	NA	TGTGCCAGCAGCACTAGATCGGAGTACGAAAACACCATATATTTT	CASSTRSEYENTIYF
NA	TRBJ2-4	TRBV14	TRBD1	TGTGCCAGCAGCCAAGCTCCGGGACAGGGGCGCCGGAACATTCAGTACTTC	CASSQAPGQGRRNIQYF
NA	TRBJ2-3	TRBV9	NA	TGTGCCAGCAGCGGTGGAGCCGGAGGAAGGACAGATACGCAGTATTTT	CASSGGAGGRTDTQYF
NA	TRBJ1-2	TRBV7-9	NA	TGTTCCGGCACAGATAACTATGGCTACACCTTC	CSGTDNYGYTF
once	TRBJ1-5	TRBV4-2	NA	TGTGCCAGCAGCCAAGCCAGTTGGAGCAATCAGCCCCAGCATTTT	CASSQASWSNQPQHF
once	TRBJ1-2	TRBV7-3	TRBD1	TGTGCCAGCAGCTTAAGCGTACAGGGGCCCCTCTATGGCTACACCTTC	CASSLSVQGPLYGYTF
NA	TRBJ1-1	TRBV27	NA	TGTGCCAGCAGTTTATTCGTGAACACTGAAGCTTTCTTT	CASSLFVNTEAFF
NA	TRBJ2-3	TRBV4-2	NA	TGTGCCAGCAGCCAAGATAGGGCTGCGGCGGGAGATACGCAGTATTTT	CASSQDRAAAGDTQYF
NA	TRBJ2-2	TRBV9	NA	TGTGCCAGCAGCCCCAGGGAACAGCGGGCCGGGGAGCTGTTTTTT	CASSPREQRAGELFF
NA	TRBJ1-4	TRBV4-3	NA	TGCGCCAGCAGCCAAGATTCCGGGGGAACTAATGAAAAACTGTTTTTT	CASSQDSGGTNEKLFF
few	TRBJ1-4	TRBV18	TRBD1	TGTGCCAGCTCACCGGACAGGGAGGGCAAACTGTTTTTT	CASSPDREGKLFF
NA	TRBJ1-1	TRBV7-8	TRBD1	TGTGCCAGCAGCTTAAAGGGGGACAGAGGAAACACTGAAGCTTTCTTT	CASSLKGDRGNTEAFF
NA	TRBJ2-7	TRBV9	TRBD1	TGTGCCAGCAGCGTAGGGGCAGGGGGCGGCGAGCAGTACTTC	CASSVGAGGGEQYF
NA	TRBJ1-1	TRBV19	TRBD1	TGTGCCAGTAGTGTTACAGGGGGCATCACTGAAGCTTTCTTT	CASSVTGGITEAFF
few	TRBJ2-3	TRBV7-9	TRBD1	TGTGCCAGCAGCTTCGACAGGGGGCATAGAGATACGCAGTATTTT	CASSFDRGHRDTQYF
NA	TRBJ2-7	TRBV19	NA	TGTGCCAGTAGTACCGGGACTCCCTTTACTCCAGCCTACGAGCAGTACTTC	CASSTGTPFTPAYEQYF
few	TRBJ1-4	TRBV7-2	NA	TGTGCCAGCAGCTTAGTCGGGGGGGGCAATCATGAAAAACTGTTTTTT	CASSLVGGGNHEKLFF
NA	TRBJ1-6	TRBV27	NA	TGTGCCAGCAGTCCCCGGACAAAATCACCCCTCCACTTT	CASSPRTKSPLHF
few	TRBJ1-5	TRBV7-2	NA	TGTGCCAGCAGCGTGGTACACGATCAGCCCCAGCATTTT	CASSVVHDQPQHF
NA	TRBJ2-1	TRBV4-2	NA	TGTGCCAGCAGCCAAGATCGCGGGGAGAAGCAGTTCTTC	CASSQDRGEKQFF
NA	TRBJ2-7	TRBV19	TRBD1	TGTGCCAGTAGTAGGGACAGGGGGGGCGAGCAGTACTTC	CASSRDRGGEQYF
NA	TRBJ1-1	TRBV10-3	NA	TGTGCCATCAGTCAGGGCAGAGTTAATGCTGAAGCTTTCTTT	CAISQGRVNAEAFF
once	TRBJ1-6	TRBV27	TRBD1	TGTGCCAGCAGCTCCGGGACAGGGCTTTCACCCCTCCACTTT	CASSSGTGLSPLHF
NA	TRBJ2-3	TRBV6-5	TRBD2	TGTGCCAGCAGTTACTTACTAGCGGGAGCAGATACGCAGTATTTT	CASSYLLAGADTQYF
NA	TRBJ2-7	TRBV5-1	TRBD2	TGCGCCAGCAGCCAACTAGCGGGAGCTGGTGGCGGCGAGCAGTACTTC	CASSQLAGAGGGEQYF
few	TRBJ1-1	TRBV19	NA	TGTGCCAGTAGAAACCCAGGAGGGGCGAACACTGAAGCTTTCTTT	CASRNPGGANTEAFF
NA	TRBJ2-4	TRBV5-6	TRBD1	TGTGCCAGCAGCTCCGGGACAGGGGGCGTCAAAAACATTCAGTACTTC	CASSSGTGGVKNIQYF
NA	TRBJ2-1	TRBV2	NA	TGTGCCAGCAGTGATTCGGACTTCCACAATGAGCAGTTCTTC	CASSDSDFHNEQFF
once	TRBJ1-4	TRBV11-3	NA	TGTGCCAGCAGCTTACCCGGGACTAGGGGGAAACTGTTTTTT	CASSLPGTRGKLFF
NA	TRBJ2-7	TRBV15	NA	TGTGCCACCAGCAGAGATCTTCCGACTAGCTACGAGCAGTACTTC	CATSRDLPTSYEQYF
NA	TRBJ1-1	TRBV11-3	TRBD1	TGTGCCAGCAGCTTCTCAGGGGGCAGGGACACTGAAGCTTTCTTT	CASSFSGGRDTEAFF
NA	TRBJ2-1	TRBV7-2	NA	TGTGCCAGCCGCTCCGGGGGTTACAATGAGCAGTTCTTC	CASRSGGYNEQFF
few	TRBJ2-5	TRBV28	TRBD1	TGTGCCAGCAGTAGTGGGACAGCCCCCCGGGGGACCCAGTACTTC	CASSSGTAPRGTQYF
NA	TRBJ1-3	TRBV5-1	TRBD1	TGCGCCAGCAGCATCGGACAGGCTGGATCTGGAAACACCATATATTTT	CASSIGQAGSGNTIYF
NA	TRBJ2-1	TRBV27	NA	TGTGCCAGCAGTTTTCAGGGGCCTCGGAATGAGCAGTTCTTC	CASSFQGPRNEQFF
NA	TRBJ2-5	TRBV7-2	TRBD2	TGTGCCAGCAGCACAGGACTAGCGGGAGTGATAGAGACCCAGTACTTC	CASSTGLAGVIETQYF
few	TRBJ2-1	TRBV6-1	NA	TGTGCTTGCGACAGGAGCTCCTACAATGAGCAGTTCTTC	CACDRSSYNEQFF
NA	TRBJ2-2	TRBV5-6	TRBD1	TGTGCCAGCAGCACTATCGGGACAGGGGGCTGGGCCGGGGAGCTGTTTTTT	CASSTIGTGGWAGELFF
NA	TRBJ2-5	TRBV28	TRBD2	TGTGCCAGCAGCCCCGGACTAGCGGGAGAGACCCAGTACTTC	CASSPGLAGETQYF
NA	TRBJ2-3	TRBV18	TRBD2	TGTGCCAGCTCACCAAGGAGCGGGAGCACGTCCGGTACGCAGTATTTT	CASSPRSGSTSGTQYF
NA	TRBJ1-1	TRBV6-5	NA	TGTGCCAGCAGTTACGGTCGACAGAGCACTGAAGCTTTCTTT	CASSYGRQSTEAFF
NA	TRBJ2-2	TRBV4-2	NA	TGTGCCAGCAGCCAGGGCTTACTACTAGCCTCCGGGGAGCTGTTTTTT	CASSQGLLLASGELFF